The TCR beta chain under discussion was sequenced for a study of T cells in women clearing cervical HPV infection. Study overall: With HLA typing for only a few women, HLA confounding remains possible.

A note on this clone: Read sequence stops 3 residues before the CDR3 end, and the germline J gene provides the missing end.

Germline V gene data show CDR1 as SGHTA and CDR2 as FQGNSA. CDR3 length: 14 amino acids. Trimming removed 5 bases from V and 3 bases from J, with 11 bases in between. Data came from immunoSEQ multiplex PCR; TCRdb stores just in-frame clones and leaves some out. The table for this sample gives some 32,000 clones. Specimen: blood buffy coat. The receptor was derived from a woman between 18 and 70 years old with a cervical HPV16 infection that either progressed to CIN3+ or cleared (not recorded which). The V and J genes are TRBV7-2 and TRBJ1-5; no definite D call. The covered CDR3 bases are TGTGCCAGCAGCCCTATCGGGTACAATCAGCCC. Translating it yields CASSPIGYNQP. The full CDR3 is CASSPIGYNQPQHF. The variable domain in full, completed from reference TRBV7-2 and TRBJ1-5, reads GAGVSQSPSNKVTEKGKDVELRCDPISGHTALYWYRQSLGQGLEFLIYFQGNSAPDKSGLPSDRFSAERTGGSVSTLTIQRTQQEDSAVYLCASSPIGYNQPQHFGDGTRLSIL.